This T cell receptor (beta chain) was found in a study of CD8+ T cells in alopecia areata. Whole-study context: A regimen of oral tofacitinib, 5 to 10 mg twice daily, was given to treated patients.

Study outcomes and limitations: When scalp samples are sequenced, resident alphabeta T cells of normal skin are also captured.

This clone has more than one count but fewer than ten. The antigen is unknown. RNA extraction and reverse transcription yielded cDNA as sequencing template. The protocol was immunoSEQ multiplex PCR, while the TCRdb copy is restricted to in-frame clones and leaves out a portion. The table records approximately 59,000 clones, about 45% of them present only once. The CDR3 totals 12 residues. Trimming stripped 1 base from V and 6 bases from J, with 7 bases between. Germline CDR1 is SGHAT and CDR2 is FQNNGV. The source of this sequence is a human donor with alopecia areata. The chain joins TRBV11-2 to TRBJ2-7; possibly TRBD2 for D (6 bases). The material was CD8+ T cells sorted from blood, obtained at week 0. The CDR3 bases are TGTGCCAGCAGCTTAGGGACTACCGAGCAGTACTTC. Translated, it gives CASSLGTTEQYF.